These T cell receptor beta chains were read from a single sample in a study of blood T cell repertoires in COVID-19. Method: immunoSEQ multiplex PCR; TCRdb's copy keeps in-frame clones and lacks some. The sample lists about 180,000 clones, 88% occurring once. The sample consisted of PBMCs or T cells enriched from blood (not recorded which). Source of these receptors: a woman aged 18-30 years who had recovered from COVID-19. Each CDR3 is given without its conserved first and last residue. Fields, in order: J gene, V gene, CDR3 protein.

J gene: TRBJ2-7; V gene: TRBV5-4; CDR3 protein: ASSLDTGAVYEQY
J gene: TRBJ2-7; V gene: TRBV10-1; CDR3 protein: ASSPREGHEQY
J gene: TRBJ1-2; V gene: TRBV7-9; CDR3 protein: ASSTRDRDFLDYGYT
J gene: TRBJ2-1; V gene: TRBV4-2; CDR3 protein: ASSPLLGGSNSYNEQF
J gene: TRBJ1-1; V gene: TRBV3-1/TRBV3-2; CDR3 protein: ASSPQAVGSTEAF
J gene: TRBJ1-1; V gene: TRBV11-1; CDR3 protein: ASSQPGTGWTEAF
J gene: TRBJ2-3; V gene: TRBV19; CDR3 protein: ASSINFPGMVTDTQY
J gene: TRBJ2-2; V gene: TRBV29-1; CDR3 protein: SVRPQGGPGELF
J gene: TRBJ1-2; V gene: TRBV5-1; CDR3 protein: ASSPDTNYGYT
J gene: TRBJ2-7; V gene: TRBV4-1; CDR3 protein: ASRPEPGGYEQY
J gene: TRBJ1-6; V gene: TRBV5-1; CDR3 protein: ASRVSVNSPLH
J gene: TRBJ2-7; V gene: TRBV4-1; CDR3 protein: ASSQDGTGYYEQY
J gene: TRBJ1-5; V gene: TRBV12-3/TRBV12-4; CDR3 protein: ASRDQGNQPQH
J gene: TRBJ1-1; V gene: TRBV28; CDR3 protein: ASRTLAGAF
J gene: TRBJ1-2; V gene: TRBV25-1; CDR3 protein: ASSRQGSDYGYT
J gene: TRBJ2-7; V gene: TRBV19; CDR3 protein: ASSGQSGTYEQY
J gene: TRBJ1-2; V gene: TRBV2; CDR3 protein: ASRGAVNYGYT
J gene: TRBJ2-7; V gene: TRBV11-2; CDR3 protein: ASSLDAGYSYEQY
J gene: TRBJ2-1; V gene: TRBV2; CDR3 protein: ASPMDQGSSYNEQF
J gene: TRBJ1-2; V gene: TRBV2; CDR3 protein: ASSAGSFYGYT
J gene: TRBJ2-1; V gene: TRBV24-1; CDR3 protein: ATQVGGETVDEQF
J gene: TRBJ1-5; V gene: TRBV7-9; CDR3 protein: ASSPRTEFSNQPQH
J gene: TRBJ1-2; V gene: TRBV29-1; CDR3 protein: SVAGIIADGYT
J gene: TRBJ2-1; V gene: TRBV10-2; CDR3 protein: ASSVRDRGYPNEQF
J gene: TRBJ2-1; V gene: TRBV11-2; CDR3 protein: ASSVVAGEILDLNEQF
J gene: TRBJ2-7; V gene: TRBV14; CDR3 protein: ASSQLRSDSSYEQY
J gene: TRBJ2-2; V gene: TRBV2; CDR3 protein: ASRQGWGELF
J gene: TRBJ1-1; V gene: TRBV28; CDR3 protein: ASSWGPTRGNTEAF
J gene: TRBJ2-1; V gene: TRBV13; CDR3 protein: ASSFMSGNNEQF
J gene: TRBJ1-1; V gene: TRBV4-1; CDR3 protein: ASSQEGRAWTEAF
J gene: TRBJ1-2; V gene: TRBV19; CDR3 protein: ASSLAGNYGYT
J gene: TRBJ2-1; V gene: TRBV27; CDR3 protein: ASQHGQGTYNEQF
J gene: TRBJ1-1; V gene: TRBV10-1; CDR3 protein: ASSGQLNTEAF
J gene: TRBJ1-2; V gene: TRBV27; CDR3 protein: ASSPVQGASH
J gene: TRBJ2-7; V gene: TRBV3-1/TRBV3-2; CDR3 protein: ASSHREATYEQY
J gene: TRBJ2-1; V gene: TRBV2; CDR3 protein: ASTGGFSGNEQF
J gene: TRBJ2-7; V gene: TRBV4-2; CDR3 protein: ASSQGEGTGVEQY
J gene: TRBJ2-1; V gene: TRBV15; CDR3 protein: ATSIVAGGQF
J gene: TRBJ2-2; V gene: TRBV18; CDR3 protein: ASRAGTGNTGELF
J gene: TRBJ2-7; V gene: TRBV5-1; CDR3 protein: ASSLNRGLGEQY
J gene: TRBJ2-5; V gene: TRBV24-1; CDR3 protein: ATSEGGSGREGETQY
J gene: TRBJ2-7; V gene: TRBV3-1/TRBV3-2; CDR3 protein: ASSHQGGPYVYERWY
J gene: TRBJ2-7; V gene: TRBV11-3; CDR3 protein: ASSSVVGGEQY